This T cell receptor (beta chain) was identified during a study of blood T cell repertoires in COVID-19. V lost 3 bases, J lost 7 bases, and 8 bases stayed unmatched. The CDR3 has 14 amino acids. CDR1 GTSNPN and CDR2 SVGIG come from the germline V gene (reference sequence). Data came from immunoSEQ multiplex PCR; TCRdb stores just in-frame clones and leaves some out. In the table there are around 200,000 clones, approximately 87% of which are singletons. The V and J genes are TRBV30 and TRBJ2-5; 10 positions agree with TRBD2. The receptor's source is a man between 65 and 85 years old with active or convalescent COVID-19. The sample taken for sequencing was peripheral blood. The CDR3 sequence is CAWRPGLASGTQYF. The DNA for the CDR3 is TGTGCCTGGAGACCGGGACTAGCGTCTGGGACCCAGTACTTC.